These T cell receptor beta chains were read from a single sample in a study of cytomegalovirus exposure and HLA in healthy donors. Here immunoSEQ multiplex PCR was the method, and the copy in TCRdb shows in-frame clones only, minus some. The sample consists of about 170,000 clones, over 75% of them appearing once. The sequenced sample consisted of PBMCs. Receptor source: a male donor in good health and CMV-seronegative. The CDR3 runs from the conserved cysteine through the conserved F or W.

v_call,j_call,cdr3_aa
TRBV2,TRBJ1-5,CASSESGTGGYQPQHF
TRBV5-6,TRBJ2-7,CASSLWDRYYEQYF
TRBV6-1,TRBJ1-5,CASSLPGGGQPQHF
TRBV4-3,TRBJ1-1,CASSQERSQGFGVTEAFF
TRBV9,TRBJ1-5,CASSVTGSNQPQHF
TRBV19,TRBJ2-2,CASSIRRGNTGELFF
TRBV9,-,CASSVAAGGRYEQYF
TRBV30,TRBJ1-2,CAWTVFNYGYTF
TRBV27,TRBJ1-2,CASSLRGMNGYTF
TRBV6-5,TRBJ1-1,CASRPDSLGNTEAFF
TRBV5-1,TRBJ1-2,CASSLEGATDYGYTF
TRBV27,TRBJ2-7,CALTREGGYEQYF
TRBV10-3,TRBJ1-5,CAIRPTENQPQHF
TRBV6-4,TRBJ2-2,CASSDRGGGELFF
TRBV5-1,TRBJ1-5,CASSSQGGSNQPQHF
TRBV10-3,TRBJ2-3,CAISVGVADTQYF
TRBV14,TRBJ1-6,CASGWENNSPLHF
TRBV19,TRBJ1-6,CASSPWAGAYNSPLHF
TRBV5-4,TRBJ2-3,CASRARRGNTDTQYF
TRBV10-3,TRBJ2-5,CAISEGHQGELQETQYF
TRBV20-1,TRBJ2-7,CSARGAYEQYF
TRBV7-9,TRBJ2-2,CASSSALKLNTGELFF
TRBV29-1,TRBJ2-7,CSVAPVSGLGQYF
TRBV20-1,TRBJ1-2,CMGQELYGYTF
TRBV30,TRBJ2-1,CAWTSGGTYNEQFF
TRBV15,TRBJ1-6,CATSPSSYNSPLHF
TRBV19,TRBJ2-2,CASGQGNTGELFF
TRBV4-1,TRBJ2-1,CASSQRVFTNEQFF
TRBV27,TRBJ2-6,CATCVAGGPSGANVLTF
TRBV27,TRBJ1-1,CASSLRAGYEAFF
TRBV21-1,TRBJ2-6,CASSKRPGTDPAGANVLTF
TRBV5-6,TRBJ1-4,CASSLWLPGTKLFF
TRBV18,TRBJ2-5,CASPPAGTTRVETQYF
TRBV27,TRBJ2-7,CASSLRAAEPSYEQYF
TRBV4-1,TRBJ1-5,CASSQDARGIKQPQHF
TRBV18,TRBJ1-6,CASLRGGESPLHF
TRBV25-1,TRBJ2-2,CASSEYLTGELFF
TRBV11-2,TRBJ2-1,CASSLGHYNEQFF
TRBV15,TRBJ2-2,CATSRSRGLTGELFF
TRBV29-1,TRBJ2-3,CSVEVFGHSSTDTQYF
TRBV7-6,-,CASSLWDSYEQYF
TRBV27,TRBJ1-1,CASSLWTGDDRGEAFF
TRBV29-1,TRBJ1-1,CSVEGYLNTEAFF
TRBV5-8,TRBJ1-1,CASSLQAETEAFF
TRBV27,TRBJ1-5,CASSLGGEARYNQPQHF
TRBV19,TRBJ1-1,CASSTYTEAFF
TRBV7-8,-,CASSWGQGGSYEQYF
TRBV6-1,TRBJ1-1,CASSRTVMNTEAFF
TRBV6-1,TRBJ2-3,CASSGRERSTDTQYF
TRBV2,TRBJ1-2,CASSYQGNYGYTF
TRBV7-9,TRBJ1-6,CASSPPGGAYNSPLHF
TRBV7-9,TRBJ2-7,CASSPPGVYEQYF
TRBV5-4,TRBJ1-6,CASRLGTGGEDNSPLHF
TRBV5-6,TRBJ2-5,CASKGTGFQETQYF
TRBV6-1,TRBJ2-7,CASDRGGSYEQYF